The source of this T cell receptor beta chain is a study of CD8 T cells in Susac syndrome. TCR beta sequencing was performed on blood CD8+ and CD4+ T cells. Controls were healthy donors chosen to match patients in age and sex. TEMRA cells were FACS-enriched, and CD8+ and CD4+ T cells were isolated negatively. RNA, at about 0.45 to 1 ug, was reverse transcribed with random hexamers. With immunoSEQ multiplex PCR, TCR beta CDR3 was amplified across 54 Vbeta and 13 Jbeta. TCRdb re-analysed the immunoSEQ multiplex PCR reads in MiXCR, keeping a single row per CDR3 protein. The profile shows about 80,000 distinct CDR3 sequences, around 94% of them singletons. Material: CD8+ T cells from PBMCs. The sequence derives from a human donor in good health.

CDR3 in DNA: TGCGCCAGCAGCCACAACCGGGACAGGGTCGGGAATGAGCAGTTCTTC. Its translation: CASSHNRDRVGNEQFF. The chain links TRBV4-1 to TRBJ2-1; 9 bases are shared with TRBD1. Germline values: CDR1 MGHRA, CDR2 YSYEKL. V was clipped by 3 bases and J by 7 bases; unmatched bases: 10. The CDR3 is 16 residues long.